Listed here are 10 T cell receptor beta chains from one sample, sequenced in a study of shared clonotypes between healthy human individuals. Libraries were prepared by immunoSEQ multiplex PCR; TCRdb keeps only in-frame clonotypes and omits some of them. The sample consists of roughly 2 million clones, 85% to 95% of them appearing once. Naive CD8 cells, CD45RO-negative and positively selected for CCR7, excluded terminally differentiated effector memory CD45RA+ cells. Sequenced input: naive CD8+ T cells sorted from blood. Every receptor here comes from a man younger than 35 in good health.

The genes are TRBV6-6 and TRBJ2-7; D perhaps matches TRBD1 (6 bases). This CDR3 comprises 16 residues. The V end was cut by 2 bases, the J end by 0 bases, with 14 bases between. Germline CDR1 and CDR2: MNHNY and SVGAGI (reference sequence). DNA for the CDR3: TGTGCCAGCAGTTACCTCCGAGGGGGTACCTCCTACGAGCAGTACTTC. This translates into CASSYLRGGTSYEQYF.

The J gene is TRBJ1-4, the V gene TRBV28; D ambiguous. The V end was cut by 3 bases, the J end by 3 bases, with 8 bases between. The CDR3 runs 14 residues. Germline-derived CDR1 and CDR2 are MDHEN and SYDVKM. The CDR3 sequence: CASSFLSANEKLFF. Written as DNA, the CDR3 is TGTGCCAGCAGTTTCTTGTCGGCTAATGAAAAACTGTTTTTT.

Here the CDR3 DNA reads TGTGCCAGTAGTATACTGGGCGAGACAGATACGCAGTATTTT. Amino acids: CASSILGETDTQYF. The rearrangement links TRBV19 to TRBJ2-3; no clear D gene. This CDR3 region has 14 residues. Germline V lookup: CDR1 LNHDA, CDR2 SQIVND (reference sequence). The V and J ends lost 2 bases and 3 bases respectively, with 9 bases between them. Variable domain in full (rest from reference TRBV19 and TRBJ2-3): DGGITQSPKYLFRKEGQNVTLSCEQNLNHDAMYWYRQDPGQGLRLIYYSQIVNDFQKGDIAEGYSVSREKKESFPLTVTSAQKNPTAFYLCASSILGETDTQYFGPGTRLTVL.

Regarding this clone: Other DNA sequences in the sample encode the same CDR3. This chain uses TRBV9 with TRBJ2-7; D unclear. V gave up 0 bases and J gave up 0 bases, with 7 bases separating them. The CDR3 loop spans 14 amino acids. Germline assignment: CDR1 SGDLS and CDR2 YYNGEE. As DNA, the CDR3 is TGTGCCAGCAGCGTAGGTCCAGGCTCCTACGAGCAGTACTTC. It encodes CASSVGPGSYEQYF.

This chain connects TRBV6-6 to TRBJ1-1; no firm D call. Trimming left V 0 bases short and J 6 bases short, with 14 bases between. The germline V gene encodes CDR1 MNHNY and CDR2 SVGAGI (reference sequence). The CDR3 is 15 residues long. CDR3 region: CASSYSRAGFAEAFF. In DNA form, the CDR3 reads TGTGCCAGCAGTTACTCGAGGGCGGGTTTCGCTGAAGCTTTCTTT.

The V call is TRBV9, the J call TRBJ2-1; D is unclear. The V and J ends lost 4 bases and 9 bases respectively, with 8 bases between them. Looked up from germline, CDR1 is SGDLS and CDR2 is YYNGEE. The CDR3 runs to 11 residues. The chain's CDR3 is CASSSLGEQFF. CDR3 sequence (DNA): TGTGCCAGCAGCTCCTTGGGTGAGCAGTTCTTC.

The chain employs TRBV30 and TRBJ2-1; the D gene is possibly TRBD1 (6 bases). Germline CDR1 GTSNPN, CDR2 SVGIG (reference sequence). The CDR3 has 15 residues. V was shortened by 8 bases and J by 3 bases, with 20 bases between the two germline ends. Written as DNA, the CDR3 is TGTGCCGGGGTGGAGTTACAGGGCGTCTACAATGAGCAGTTCTTC. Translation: CAGVELQGVYNEQFF.

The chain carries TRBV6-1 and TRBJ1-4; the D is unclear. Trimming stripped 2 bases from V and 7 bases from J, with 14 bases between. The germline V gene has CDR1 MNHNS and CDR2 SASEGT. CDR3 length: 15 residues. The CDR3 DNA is TGTGCCAGCAGTGAAAGGGTGGGTCGGGTTGAAAAACTGTTTTTT. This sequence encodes CASSERVGRVEKLFF.

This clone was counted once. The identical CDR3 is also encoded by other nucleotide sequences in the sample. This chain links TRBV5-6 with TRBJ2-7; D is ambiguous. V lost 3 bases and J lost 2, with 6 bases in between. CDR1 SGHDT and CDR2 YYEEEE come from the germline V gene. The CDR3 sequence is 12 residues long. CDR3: CASSSDPYEQYF. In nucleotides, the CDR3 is TGTGCCAGCAGCTCCGACCCCTACGAGCAGTACTTC.

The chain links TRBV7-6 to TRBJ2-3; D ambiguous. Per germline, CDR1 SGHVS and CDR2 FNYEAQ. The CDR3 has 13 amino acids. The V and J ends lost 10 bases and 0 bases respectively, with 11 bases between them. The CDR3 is CATVYRSTDTQYF. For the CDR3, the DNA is TGTGCCACTGTCTACAGAAGCACAGATACGCAGTATTTT.